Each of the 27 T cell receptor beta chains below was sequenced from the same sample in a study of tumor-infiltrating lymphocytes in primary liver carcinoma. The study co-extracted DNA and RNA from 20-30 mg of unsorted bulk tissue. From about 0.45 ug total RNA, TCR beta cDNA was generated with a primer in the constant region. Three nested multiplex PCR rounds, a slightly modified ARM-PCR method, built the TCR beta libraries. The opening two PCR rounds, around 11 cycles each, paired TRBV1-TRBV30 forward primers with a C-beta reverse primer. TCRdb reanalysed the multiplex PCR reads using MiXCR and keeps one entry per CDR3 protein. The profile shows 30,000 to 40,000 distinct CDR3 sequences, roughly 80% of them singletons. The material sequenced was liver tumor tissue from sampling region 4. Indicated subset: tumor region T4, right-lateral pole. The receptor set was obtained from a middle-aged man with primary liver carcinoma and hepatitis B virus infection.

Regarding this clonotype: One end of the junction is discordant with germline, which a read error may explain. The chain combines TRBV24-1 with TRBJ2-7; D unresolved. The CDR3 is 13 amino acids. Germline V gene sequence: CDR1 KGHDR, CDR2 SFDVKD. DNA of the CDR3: TGTGCCACCAGCAACGCAGCCTCCTACGAGCAGTGCTTC. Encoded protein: CATSNAASYEQCF.

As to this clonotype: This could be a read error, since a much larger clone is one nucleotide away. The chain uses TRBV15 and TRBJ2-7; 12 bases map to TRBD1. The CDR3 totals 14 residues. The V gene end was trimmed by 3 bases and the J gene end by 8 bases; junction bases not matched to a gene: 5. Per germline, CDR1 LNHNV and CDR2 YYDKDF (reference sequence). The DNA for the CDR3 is TGTGCCACCAGCAGGGGACAGGGGGCGCGGAAGCAGTACTTC. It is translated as CATSRGQGARKQYF.

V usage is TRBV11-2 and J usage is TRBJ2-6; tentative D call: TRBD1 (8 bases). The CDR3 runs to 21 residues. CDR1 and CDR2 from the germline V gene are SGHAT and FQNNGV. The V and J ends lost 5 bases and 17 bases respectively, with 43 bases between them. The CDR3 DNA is TGTGCCAGCAGCACGGGGGGAGACAGGGGCATTTCCCTCTCTGGGGCCAACGCCATGACTTTC. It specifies CASSTGGDRGISLSGANAMTF.

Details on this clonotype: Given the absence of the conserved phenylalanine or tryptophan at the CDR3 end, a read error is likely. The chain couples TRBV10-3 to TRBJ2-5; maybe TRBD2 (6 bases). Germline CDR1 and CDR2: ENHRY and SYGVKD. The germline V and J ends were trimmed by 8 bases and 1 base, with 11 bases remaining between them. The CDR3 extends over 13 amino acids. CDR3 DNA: TGTGCCATCTTGGGACTCCCCCAAGAGACCCAGTACCTC. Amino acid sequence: CAILGLPQETQYL.

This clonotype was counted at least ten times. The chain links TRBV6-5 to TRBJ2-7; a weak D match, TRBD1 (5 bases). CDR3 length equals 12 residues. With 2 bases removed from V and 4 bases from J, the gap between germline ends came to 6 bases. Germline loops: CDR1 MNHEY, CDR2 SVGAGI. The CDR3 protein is CASSYRGYEQYF. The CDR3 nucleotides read TGTGCCAGCAGTTACAGGGGTTACGAGCAGTACTTC.

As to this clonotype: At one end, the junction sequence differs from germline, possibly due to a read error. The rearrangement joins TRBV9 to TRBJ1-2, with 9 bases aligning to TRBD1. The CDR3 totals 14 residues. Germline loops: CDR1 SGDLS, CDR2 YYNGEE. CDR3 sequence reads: CAYSLQGAWYGYAF. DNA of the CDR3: TGTGCCTACAGCTTACAGGGGGCTTGGTATGGCTACGCCTTC.

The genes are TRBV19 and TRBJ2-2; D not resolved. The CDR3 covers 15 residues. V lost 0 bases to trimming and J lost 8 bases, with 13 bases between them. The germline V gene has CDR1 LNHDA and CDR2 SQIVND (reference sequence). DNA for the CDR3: TGTGCCAGTAGTATAGAATCCGGGTTTGGTGGGGAGCTGTTTTTT. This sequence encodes CASSIESGFGGELFF.

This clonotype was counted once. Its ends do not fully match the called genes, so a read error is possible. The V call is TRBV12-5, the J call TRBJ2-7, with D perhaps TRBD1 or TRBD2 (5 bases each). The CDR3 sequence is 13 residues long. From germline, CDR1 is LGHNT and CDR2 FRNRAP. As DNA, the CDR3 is TGTGCCCGTGAGGGGACCGGTCCCTACGAGCAGTATTTC. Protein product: CAREGTGPYEQYF. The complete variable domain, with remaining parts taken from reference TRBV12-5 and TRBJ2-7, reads DARVTQTPRHKVTEMGQEVTMRCQPILGHNTVFWYRQTMMQGLELLAYFRNRAPLDDSGMPKDRFSAEMPDATLATLKIQPSEPRDSAVYFCAREGTGPYEQYFGPGTRLTVT.

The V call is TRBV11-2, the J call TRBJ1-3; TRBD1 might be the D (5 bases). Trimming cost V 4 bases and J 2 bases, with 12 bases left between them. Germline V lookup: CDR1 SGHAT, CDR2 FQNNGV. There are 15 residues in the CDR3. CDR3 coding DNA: TGTGCCAGCAGCTCCAGGGTTCGAACTGGAAACACCATATATTTT. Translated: CASSSRVRTGNTIYF.

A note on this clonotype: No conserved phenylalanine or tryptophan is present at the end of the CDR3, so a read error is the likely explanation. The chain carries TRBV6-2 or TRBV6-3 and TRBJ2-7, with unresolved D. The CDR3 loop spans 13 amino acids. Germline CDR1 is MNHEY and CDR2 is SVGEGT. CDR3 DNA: TGTGCTAGTTGTTACGAGGTACCCTACGAGCAGTACCTC. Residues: CASCYEVPYEQYL.

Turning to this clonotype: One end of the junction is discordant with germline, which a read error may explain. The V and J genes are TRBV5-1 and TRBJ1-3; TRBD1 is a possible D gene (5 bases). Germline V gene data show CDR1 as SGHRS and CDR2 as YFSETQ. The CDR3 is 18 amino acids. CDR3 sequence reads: CVSCLSSPVKGTGNTVYF. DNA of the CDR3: TGCGTCAGCTGCTTGTCTTCGCCCGTAAAAGGGACTGGAAACACCGTATATTTT.

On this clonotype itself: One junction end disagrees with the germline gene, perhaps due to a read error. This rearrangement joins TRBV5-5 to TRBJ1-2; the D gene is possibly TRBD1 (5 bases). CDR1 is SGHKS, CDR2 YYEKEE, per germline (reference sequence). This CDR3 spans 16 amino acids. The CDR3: CASNPHPDITNYGYTF. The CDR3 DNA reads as TGTGCCAGCAACCCTCACCCGGACATAACTAATTATGGCTACACCTTC.

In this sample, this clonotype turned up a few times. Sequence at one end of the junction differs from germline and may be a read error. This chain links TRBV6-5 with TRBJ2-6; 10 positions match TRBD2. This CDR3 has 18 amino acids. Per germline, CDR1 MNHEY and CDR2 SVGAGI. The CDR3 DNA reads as TGTGCCAGCAGTTACAATCCTAGCGGGAGTACTGGGGCCAACATCCTGATTTTC. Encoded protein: CASSYNPSGSTGANILIF.

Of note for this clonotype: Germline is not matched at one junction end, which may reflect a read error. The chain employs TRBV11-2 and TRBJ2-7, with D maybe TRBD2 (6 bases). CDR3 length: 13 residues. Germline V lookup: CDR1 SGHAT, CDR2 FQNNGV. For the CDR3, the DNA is TGTGTCAGCCGCGGAAGCGGGTGGAACGAGCGGTACTTC. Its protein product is CVSRGSGWNERYF.

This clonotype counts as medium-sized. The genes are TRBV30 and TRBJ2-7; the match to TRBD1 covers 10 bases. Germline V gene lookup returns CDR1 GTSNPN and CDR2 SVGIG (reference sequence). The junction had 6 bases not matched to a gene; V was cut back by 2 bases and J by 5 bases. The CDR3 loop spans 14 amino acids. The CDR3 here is CAWSNTGTGDEQYF. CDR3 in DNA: TGTGCCTGGAGTAATACCGGGACAGGGGACGAGCAGTACTTC.

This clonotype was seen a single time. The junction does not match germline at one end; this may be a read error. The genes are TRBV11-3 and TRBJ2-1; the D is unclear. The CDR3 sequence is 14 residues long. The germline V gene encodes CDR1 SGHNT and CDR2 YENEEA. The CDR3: CASSLGVSSNEQCF. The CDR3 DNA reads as TGTGCCAGCAGCTTAGGCGTCTCGAGTAATGAGCAGTGCTTC.

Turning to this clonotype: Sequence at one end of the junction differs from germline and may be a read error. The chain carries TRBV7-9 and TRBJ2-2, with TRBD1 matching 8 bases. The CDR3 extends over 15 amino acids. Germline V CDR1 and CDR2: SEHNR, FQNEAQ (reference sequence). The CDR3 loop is CASSPRDRITGELLF. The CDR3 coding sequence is TGTGCCAGCAGTCCCCGGGACAGGATCACCGGGGAGCTGCTTTTT.

The CDR3 sequence is CASSFNGPPDSEQFF. CDR3 coding DNA: TGTGCCAGCAGCTTTAACGGGCCACCCGACAGTGAGCAGTTCTTC. The V call is TRBV11-2, the J call TRBJ2-1; D is possibly TRBD1 (5 bases). This CDR3 has 15 residues. Germline lookup yields CDR1 SGHAT and CDR2 FQNNGV. Trimming removed 3 bases at V and 9 bases at J, with 18 bases between.

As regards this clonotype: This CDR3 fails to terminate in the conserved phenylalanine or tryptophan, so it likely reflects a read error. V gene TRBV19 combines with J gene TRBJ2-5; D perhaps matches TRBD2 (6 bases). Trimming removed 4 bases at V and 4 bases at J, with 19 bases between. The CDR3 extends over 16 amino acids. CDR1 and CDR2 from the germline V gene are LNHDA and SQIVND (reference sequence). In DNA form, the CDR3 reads TGTGCCAGTAGTACTTCCGGGACTGGCTGGGTAGAGACCCAGTACATC. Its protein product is CASSTSGTGWVETQYI.

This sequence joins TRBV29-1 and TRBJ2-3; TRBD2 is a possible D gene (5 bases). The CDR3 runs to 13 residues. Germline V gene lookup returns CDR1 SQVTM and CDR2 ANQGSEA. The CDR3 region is CSNERSDTDTQYF. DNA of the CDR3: TGCTCCAATGAGCGGTCAGACACAGATACGCAGTATTTT.

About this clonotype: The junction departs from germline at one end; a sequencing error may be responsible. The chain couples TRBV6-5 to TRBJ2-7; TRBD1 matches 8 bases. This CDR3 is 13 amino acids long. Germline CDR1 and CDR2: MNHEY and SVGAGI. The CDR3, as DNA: TGTGCCGGCAGGGGGACAGGTGGGTATGAGCAGTACTTC. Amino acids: CAGRGTGGYEQYF.

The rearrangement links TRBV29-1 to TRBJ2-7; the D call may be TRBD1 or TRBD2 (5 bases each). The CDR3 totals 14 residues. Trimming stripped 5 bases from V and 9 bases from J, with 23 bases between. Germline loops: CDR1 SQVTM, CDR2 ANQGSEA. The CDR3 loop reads CSVRPGLDVHVQYF. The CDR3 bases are TGCAGCGTTAGACCGGGGCTAGATGTCCACGTGCAGTACTTC.

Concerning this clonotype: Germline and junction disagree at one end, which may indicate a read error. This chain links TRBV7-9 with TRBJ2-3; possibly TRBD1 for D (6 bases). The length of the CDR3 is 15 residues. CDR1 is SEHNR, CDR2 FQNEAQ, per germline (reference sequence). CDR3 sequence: CVSNSNRDGADTQYF. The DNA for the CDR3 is TGTGTCAGCAACTCGAACAGGGACGGGGCAGATACGCAGTATTTT.

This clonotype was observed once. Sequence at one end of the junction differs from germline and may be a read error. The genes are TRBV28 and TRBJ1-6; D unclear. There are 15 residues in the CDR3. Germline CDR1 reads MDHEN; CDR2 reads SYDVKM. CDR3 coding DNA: TGTGGCAGCAGTTTGGGTTTAACAAATAATTCACCCCTCCAGTTT. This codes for CGSSLGLTNNSPLQF.

For the CDR3, the DNA is TGTCTCAGCAGCAATACCGGCCGGGCGATCCAGTACTTC. This gives the protein CLSSNTGRAIQYF. J is TRBJ2-5 and V is TRBV5-6; D is unresolved. This CDR3 has 13 residues. The germline CDR1 and CDR2 sequences are SGHDT and YYEEEE.

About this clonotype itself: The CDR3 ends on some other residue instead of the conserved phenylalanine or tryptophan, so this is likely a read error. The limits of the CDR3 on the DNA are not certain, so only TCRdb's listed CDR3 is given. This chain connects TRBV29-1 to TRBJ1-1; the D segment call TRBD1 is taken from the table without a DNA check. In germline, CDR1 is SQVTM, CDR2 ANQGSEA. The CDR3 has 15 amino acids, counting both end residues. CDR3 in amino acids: CIVGPGWGMVAEDFL.

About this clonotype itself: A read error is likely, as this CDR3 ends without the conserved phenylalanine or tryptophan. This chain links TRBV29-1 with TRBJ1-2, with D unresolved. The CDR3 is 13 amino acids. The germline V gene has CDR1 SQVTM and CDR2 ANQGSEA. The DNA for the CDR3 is TGCGGCGTCCGATCAGAGGGCGCCTATGGCTACACCTTA. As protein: CGVRSEGAYGYTL.